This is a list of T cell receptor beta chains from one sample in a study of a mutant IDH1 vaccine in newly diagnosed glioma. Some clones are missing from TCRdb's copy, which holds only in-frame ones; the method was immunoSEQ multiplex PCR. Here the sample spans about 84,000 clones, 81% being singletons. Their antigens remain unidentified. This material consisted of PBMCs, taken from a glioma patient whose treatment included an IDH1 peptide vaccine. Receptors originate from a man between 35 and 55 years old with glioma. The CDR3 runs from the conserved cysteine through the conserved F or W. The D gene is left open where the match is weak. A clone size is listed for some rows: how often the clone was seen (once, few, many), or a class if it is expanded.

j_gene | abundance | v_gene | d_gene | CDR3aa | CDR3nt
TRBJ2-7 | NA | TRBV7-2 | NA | CASSLGSRGGEQYF | TGTGCCAGCAGCTTAGGGAGCCGGGGCGGCGAGCAGTACTTC
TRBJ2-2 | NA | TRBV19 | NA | CASSIAEANTGELFF | TGTGCCAGTAGTATCGCGGAGGCGAACACCGGGGAGCTGTTTTTT
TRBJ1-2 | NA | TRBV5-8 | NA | CASSAAGSAANYGYTF | TGTGCCAGCAGCGCAGCGGGGTCCGCGGCTAACTATGGCTACACCTTC
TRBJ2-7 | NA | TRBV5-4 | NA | CASSPRGLSGYEQYF | TGTGCCAGCAGCCCGAGGGGTTTGTCGGGCTACGAGCAGTACTTC
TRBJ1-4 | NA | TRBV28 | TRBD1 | CASSPQGRLQKLFF | TGTGCCAGCAGTCCACAGGGGAGGCTCCAAAAACTGTTTTTT
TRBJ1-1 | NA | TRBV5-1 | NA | CASSLVVAKNTEAFF | TGCGCCAGCAGCTTGGTGGTAGCGAAGAACACTGAAGCTTTCTTT
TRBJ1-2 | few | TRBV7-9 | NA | CATDPRHGYTF | TGTGCCACCGACCCCCGGCACGGCTACACCTTC
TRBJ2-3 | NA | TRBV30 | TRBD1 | CAWSAGQVTDTQYF | TGTGCCTGGAGTGCGGGACAGGTAACAGATACGCAGTATTTT
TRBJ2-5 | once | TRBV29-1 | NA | CSVDTGTQETQYF | TGCAGCGTTGACACAGGGACCCAAGAGACCCAGTACTTC
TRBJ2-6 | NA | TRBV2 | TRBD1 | CASIEDRGRGRWDLSGANVLTF | TGTGCCAGCATAGAAGACAGGGGGCGCGGAAGGTGGGACTTGTCTGGGGCCAACGTCCTGACTTTC
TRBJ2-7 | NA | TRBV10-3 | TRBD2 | CAISGTSGSIGDEQYF | TGTGCCATCAGCGGTACTAGCGGGAGCATCGGGGACGAGCAGTACTTC
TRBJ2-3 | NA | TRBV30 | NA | CAWTPRDTQYF | TGTGCCTGGACACCGAGGGATACGCAGTATTTT
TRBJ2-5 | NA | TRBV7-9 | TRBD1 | CASSPGQNQETQYF | TGTGCCAGCAGCCCGGGACAGAATCAAGAGACCCAGTACTTC
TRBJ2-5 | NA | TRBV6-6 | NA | CASRKLTAQETQYF | TGTGCCAGCCGGAAATTGACGGCGCAAGAGACCCAGTACTTC
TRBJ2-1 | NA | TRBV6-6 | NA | CASSKSRYDYNEQFF | TGTGCCAGCAGTAAGTCCCGTTACGACTACAATGAGCAGTTCTTC
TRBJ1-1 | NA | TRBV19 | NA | CASIVYTEAFF | TGTGCCAGTATCGTGTACACTGAAGCTTTCTTT
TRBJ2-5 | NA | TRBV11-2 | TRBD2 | CASSLLLAGGQETQYF | TGTGCCAGCAGCCTATTACTAGCGGGGGGGCAAGAGACCCAGTACTTC
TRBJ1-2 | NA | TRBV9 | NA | CASSVGQGWGYTF | TGTGCCAGCAGCGTAGGGCAGGGCTGGGGCTACACCTTC
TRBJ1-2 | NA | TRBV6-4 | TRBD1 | CASSEAGTAYGYTF | TGTGCCAGCAGTGAAGCCGGGACAGCTTATGGCTACACCTTC
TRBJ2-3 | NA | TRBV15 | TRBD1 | CATSRDPGGFADTQYF | TGTGCCACCAGCAGAGATCCAGGGGGTTTCGCAGATACGCAGTATTTT
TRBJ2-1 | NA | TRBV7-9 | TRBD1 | CASSPPGQGYNEQFF | TGTGCCAGCAGCCCGCCGGGACAGGGCTACAATGAGCAGTTCTTC
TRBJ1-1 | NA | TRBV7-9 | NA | CASSGGYGEAFF | TGTGCCAGCAGTGGGGGGTACGGTGAAGCTTTCTTT
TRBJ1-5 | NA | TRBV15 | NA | CATSRDLGGSQPQHF | TGTGCCACCAGCAGAGATCTAGGGGGGAGTCAGCCCCAGCATTTT
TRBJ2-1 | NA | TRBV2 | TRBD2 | CASRPNSGGASNEQFF | TGTGCCAGCAGGCCCAATAGCGGGGGGGCGAGTAATGAGCAGTTCTTC
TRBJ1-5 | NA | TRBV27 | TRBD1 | CASSLKTGPNQPQHF | TGTGCCAGCAGTCTTAAGACAGGGCCCAATCAGCCCCAGCATTTT
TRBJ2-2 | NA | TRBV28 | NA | CASRDLIGELFF | TGTGCCAGCAGGGACCTTATCGGGGAGCTGTTTTTT
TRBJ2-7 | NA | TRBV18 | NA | CASSPPEAPSSYEQYF | TGTGCCAGCTCACCTCCCGAGGCACCCAGCTCCTACGAGCAGTACTTC
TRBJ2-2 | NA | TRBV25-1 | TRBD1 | CASSRGTVAGELFF | TGTGCCAGCAGTAGGGGGACAGTTGCCGGGGAGCTGTTTTTT
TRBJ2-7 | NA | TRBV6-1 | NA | CASSPETGREQYF | TGTGCCAGCAGTCCTGAGACAGGACGCGAGCAGTACTTC
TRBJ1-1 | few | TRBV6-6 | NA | CASSLRWDTEAFF | TGTGCCAGCAGCTTAAGGTGGGACACTGAAGCTTTCTTT
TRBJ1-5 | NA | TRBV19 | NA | CASSIIGDNQPQHF | TGTGCCAGTAGTATAATAGGAGACAATCAGCCCCAGCATTTT
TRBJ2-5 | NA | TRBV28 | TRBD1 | CASSSGTGGQETQYF | TGTGCCAGCAGTTCCGGGACAGGGGGCCAAGAGACCCAGTACTTC
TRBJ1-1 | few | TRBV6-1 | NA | CASSPLKAFF | TGTGCCAGCAGTCCATTGAAAGCTTTCTTT
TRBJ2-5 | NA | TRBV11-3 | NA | CASSLGGQNQETQYF | TGTGCCAGCAGCCTTGGGGGGCAAAACCAAGAGACCCAGTACTTC
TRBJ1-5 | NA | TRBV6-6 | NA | CASSPGGNQPQHF | TGTGCCAGCAGCCCGGGTGGCAATCAGCCCCAGCATTTT
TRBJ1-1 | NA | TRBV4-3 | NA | CASSQGLGGTEAFF | TGCGCCAGCAGCCAAGGTCTGGGAGGCACTGAAGCTTTCTTT
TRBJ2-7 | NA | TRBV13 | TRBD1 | CASSSDRAPYEQYF | TGTGCCAGCAGCTCGGACAGGGCGCCCTACGAGCAGTACTTC
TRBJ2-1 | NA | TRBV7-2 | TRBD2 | CASSSTSGPYNEQFF | TGTGCCAGCAGCTCGACTAGCGGACCTTACAATGAGCAGTTCTTC
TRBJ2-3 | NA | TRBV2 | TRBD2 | CASMPPAGGTDTQYF | TGTGCCAGCATGCCCCCAGCGGGGGGCACAGATACGCAGTATTTT
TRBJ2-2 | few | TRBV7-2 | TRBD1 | CASSIQGASTGELFF | TGTGCCAGCAGTATACAGGGGGCTTCTACCGGGGAGCTGTTTTTT
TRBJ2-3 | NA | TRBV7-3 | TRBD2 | CASSLGGRRADTQYF | TGTGCCAGCAGCTTGGGCGGGAGGAGGGCAGATACGCAGTATTTT
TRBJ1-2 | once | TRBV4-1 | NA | CASSLAGGGAAF | TGCGCCAGCAGCCTTGCGGGGGGCGGGGCGGCCTTC
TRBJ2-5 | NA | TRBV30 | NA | CAWSVKETQYF | TGTGCCTGGAGTGTAAAAGAGACCCAGTACTTC